The 24 T cell receptor beta chains below all came from one sample that was sequenced in a study of early T cells in non-severe SARS-CoV-2 infection. MiXCR was run by TCRdb on the 5' RACE reads, yielding one entry per CDR3 protein. The sample has 60,000 or so distinct CDR3 sequences; roughly 12% are singletons. The material sequenced was whole blood, taken at baseline. These receptors came from an adult who was a healthcare worker with PCR-confirmed SARS-CoV-2 infection or an uninfected control (not recorded which).

This clonotype was recorded many times. The V and J genes are TRBV12-5 and TRBJ2-2; no definite D call. Germline V gene sequence: CDR1 LGHNT, CDR2 FRNRAP. CDR3 length: 15 residues. Trimming cost V 3 bases and J 1 base, with 9 bases left between them. The CDR3 DNA reads as TGTGCTAGTGGTTTAGTTCGCCAGAACACCGGGGAGCTGTTTTTT. Its protein is CASGLVRQNTGELFF.

This clonotype has just a few counts. J is TRBJ2-1 and V is TRBV9; D unresolved. The CDR3 has 14 amino acids. Germline CDR1 and CDR2: SGDLS and YYNGEE. Trimming removed 0 bases from V and 7 bases from J, with 11 bases in between. The CDR3 nucleotides are TGTGCCAGCAGCGTAGGGGTGGATTTTAATGAGCAGTTCTTC. Translating it yields CASSVGVDFNEQFF.

The sample holds a few counts of this clonotype. The chain combines TRBV7-6 with TRBJ2-7; 9 nucleotides line up with TRBD2. V lost 11 bases to trimming and J lost 3 bases; unmatched junction nucleotides: 5. This CDR3 is 12 amino acids long. The V gene's germline CDR1 is SGHVS and CDR2 FNYEAQ. The CDR3 loop reads CAGFSGSYEQYF. CDR3 nucleotides: TGTGCCGGCTTTAGCGGGAGCTACGAGCAGTACTTC.

This clonotype showed up just a few times. This chain connects TRBV7-6 to TRBJ2-7; D gene ambiguous. Germline-derived CDR1 and CDR2 are SGHVS and FNYEAQ. V was cut by 3 bases and J by 5 bases, with 14 bases left in between. The CDR3 is made up of 14 amino acids. The CDR3 is CASSFGPRMHEQYF. CDR3 DNA: TGTGCCAGCAGCTTCGGACCTCGGATGCACGAGCAGTACTTC.

This clonotype was counted ten times or more. The chain combines TRBV20-1 with TRBJ2-7, with D possibly being TRBD2 (5 bases). CDR3 length: 16 residues. Per germline, CDR1 DFQATT and CDR2 SNEGSKA (reference sequence). V was clipped by 0 bases and J by 1 base, with 16 bases between them. This chain's CDR3 is CSARDKLPSLSYEQYF. CDR3 in DNA: TGCAGTGCTAGAGATAAGTTACCTAGCCTATCCTACGAGCAGTACTTC.

This clonotype was counted between two and nine times. The J gene is TRBJ2-5, the V gene TRBV11-2, with unresolved D. This CDR3 is 14 amino acids long. V was pared by 0 bases and J by 1 base, with 6 bases between. Germline lookup yields CDR1 SGHAT and CDR2 FQNNGV. CDR3 residues: CASSLDRLQETQYF. In DNA form, the CDR3 reads TGTGCCAGCAGCTTAGATCGTCTCCAAGAGACCCAGTACTTC.

This clonotype was counted between two and nine times. V gene TRBV6-6 combines with J gene TRBJ1-1, with D uncertain. CDR1 is MNHNY and CDR2 is SVGAGI in the germline V gene (reference sequence). Trimming pared 4 bases from V and 1 base from J, leaving 10 bases between. CDR3 length equals 14 residues. The DNA of the CDR3 is TGTGCCAGCAGTTTCACGGGTCGGAACACTGAAGCTTTCTTT. Amino acids: CASSFTGRNTEAFF.

The chain carries TRBV12-3 or TRBV12-4 and TRBJ2-3; 9 positions match TRBD2. CDR3 length: 14 amino acids. V was clipped by 3 bases and J by 4 bases; unmatched bases: 2. This CDR3 is CASSFSGSADTQYF. The CDR3 nucleotides read TGTGCCAGCAGTTTTAGCGGGAGCGCAGATACGCAGTATTTT.

The J gene is TRBJ2-7, the V gene TRBV7-2; 7 bases map to TRBD2. The CDR3 runs 14 residues. Per the germline V gene, CDR1 is SGHTA and CDR2 is FQGNSA. With 0 bases clipped from V and 3 bases from J, the junction kept 2 bases outside the gene matches. CDR3 region: CASSLASSGYEQYF. CDR3 DNA sequence: TGTGCCAGCAGCTTAGCGTCTAGCGGCTACGAGCAGTACTTC.

J is TRBJ2-7 and V is TRBV18, with TRBD2 as a possible D gene (6 bases). V lost 3 bases, J lost 0 bases, and 12 bases lay in between. The germline V gene encodes CDR1 KGHSH and CDR2 LQKENI. CDR3 length: 15 residues. Here the CDR3 DNA reads TGTGCCAGCTCACCTTCTAGCGCCAGCTCCTACGAGCAGTACTTC. As protein: CASSPSSASSYEQYF.

This clonotype occurred a few times. The chain employs TRBV27 and TRBJ2-3, with TRBD1 matching 8 bases. CDR3 length: 14 amino acids. CDR1 and CDR2 from the germline V gene are MNHEY and SMNVEV (reference sequence). V was clipped by 10 bases and J by 2 bases; unmatched bases: 8. The CDR3 is CAISDRDATDTQYF. The CDR3 DNA is TGTGCCATTTCGGACAGGGACGCCACAGATACGCAGTATTTT.

This clonotype was observed at least ten times. V gene TRBV7-2 combines with J gene TRBJ2-3, with 8 bases aligning to TRBD1. The germline V gene has CDR1 SGHTA and CDR2 FQGNSA. V gave up 5 bases and J gave up 1 base; unmatched junction bases: 5. The CDR3 loop spans 15 amino acids. The CDR3 loop reads CASSPSDRGTDTQYF. The CDR3 DNA reads as TGTGCCAGCAGCCCATCGGACAGGGGCACAGATACGCAGTATTTT.

This clonotype was detected only a few times. The chain uses TRBV24-1 and TRBJ2-5, with D uncertain. The germline CDR1 and CDR2 sequences are KGHDR and SFDVKD. There are 14 residues in the CDR3. Trimming shortened V by 4 bases and J by 1 base, and 9 bases separated the two germline ends. The CDR3 coding sequence is TGTGCCACCAGTGACAGAGCTAGCCAAGAGACCCAGTACTTC. This gives the protein CATSDRASQETQYF.

This clonotype turned up a few times. The chain couples TRBV20-1 to TRBJ2-7, with D possibly being TRBD1 (6 bases). CDR3 length equals 15 residues. Germline loops: CDR1 DFQATT, CDR2 SNEGSKA (reference sequence). The germline V and J ends were trimmed by 2 bases and 3 bases, with 17 bases remaining between them. This CDR3 is CSARPNRDKRYEQYF. CDR3 coding DNA: TGCAGTGCTAGACCTAACCGGGACAAGCGCTACGAGCAGTACTTC.

This rearrangement joins TRBV19 to TRBJ1-5; weak D call: TRBD1 (5 bases). Looked up from germline, CDR1 is LNHDA and CDR2 is SQIVND (reference sequence). V lost 3 bases, J lost 11 bases, and 11 bases lay in between. The CDR3 runs 12 residues. The CDR3 loop reads CASSMGTTAQHF. DNA of the CDR3: TGTGCCAGTAGTATGGGGACCACAGCCCAGCATTTT.

This clonotype has a count of ten or more. V usage is TRBV7-9 and J usage is TRBJ2-7; 8 bases are shared with TRBD1. Germline V gives CDR1 SEHNR, CDR2 FQNEAQ (reference sequence). Unmatched junction bases numbered 1, after V lost 8 bases and J lost 1 base. CDR3 length equals 12 residues. The CDR3, as DNA: TGTGCCAGCGGACAGGGATCCTACGAGCAGTACTTC. Translated: CASGQGSYEQYF.

This chain uses TRBV15 with TRBJ2-5; 8 bases are shared with TRBD1. The CDR3 has 15 residues. J gave up 5 bases and V 1 base, and 6 bases lay outside the gene matches. Looked up from germline, CDR1 is LNHNV and CDR2 is YYDKDF (reference sequence). The CDR3 coding sequence is TGTGCCACCAGCAGAGGGGTGACAGGGGCCGAGACCCAGTACTTC. Its protein is CATSRGVTGAETQYF.

This clonotype has only a few counts. V and J are TRBV7-2 and TRBJ1-1; D is perhaps TRBD1 (5 bases). From germline, CDR1 is SGHTA and CDR2 FQGNSA. The CDR3 is made up of 14 amino acids. Trimming shortened V by 5 bases and J by 1 base, and 11 bases separated the two germline ends. DNA of the CDR3: TGTGCCAGCAGCACGGGACGGTCGAACACTGAAGCTTTCTTT. Its translation: CASSTGRSNTEAFF.

This clonotype was seen repeatedly, ten times or more. The chain recombines TRBV7-8 with TRBJ2-3; 7 positions agree with TRBD1. CDR1 is SGHVS, CDR2 FQNEAQ, per germline. The J segment lost 0 bases and the V segment lost 5 bases, leaving 8 bases of the junction unmatched. This CDR3 region has 16 residues. The CDR3 reads CASSTGAGLSTDTQYF. Written as DNA, the CDR3 is TGTGCCAGCAGCACAGGGGCGGGCCTTAGCACAGATACGCAGTATTTT.

This clonotype was seen many times. The rearrangement links TRBV2 to TRBJ1-2; TRBD1 aligns across 8 bases. J gave up 9 bases and V 2 bases, and 11 bases lay outside the gene matches. The CDR3 has 15 amino acids. CDR1 and CDR2 (germline): SNHLY, FYNNEI. In nucleotides, the CDR3 is TGTGCCAGCAGTGAATGGCAGGGGGCTGATGGGAGCTACACCTTC. Translated: CASSEWQGADGSYTF.

This clonotype was counted at least ten times. The rearrangement links TRBV7-9 to TRBJ1-2; D possibly corresponds to TRBD1 (6 bases). This CDR3 is built from 14 residues. Germline CDR1 SEHNR, CDR2 FQNEAQ (reference sequence). V was pared by 7 bases and J by 4 bases, with 16 bases between. CDR3 DNA sequence: TGTGCCAGCACAGCCCCCCCGGGGGCCTATGGCTACACCTTC. Translating it yields CASTAPPGAYGYTF. The full variable domain, rest sourced from reference TRBV7-9 and TRBJ1-2, is DTGVSQNPRHKITKRGQNVTFRCDPISEHNRLYWYRQTLGQGPEFLTYFQNEAQLEKSRLLSDRFSAERPKGSFSTLEIQRTEQGDSAMYLCASTAPPGAYGYTFGSGTRLTVV.

This clonotype showed up just a few times. V and J are TRBV12-3 or TRBV12-4 and TRBJ2-1; 8 bases agree with TRBD1. With V trimmed by 2 bases and J by 7 bases, 7 bases remained unmatched. This CDR3 comprises 15 residues. This CDR3 reads CASSLNRGKWNEQFF. The CDR3 DNA sequence: TGTGCCAGCAGTTTAAACAGGGGGAAATGGAATGAGCAGTTCTTC.

This clonotype was recorded many times. V usage is TRBV6-1 and J usage is TRBJ2-2; D possibly corresponds to TRBD2 (5 bases). Trimming left V 6 bases short and J 4 bases short, with 18 bases between. The V gene's germline CDR1 is MNHNS and CDR2 SASEGT. The CDR3 has 16 amino acids. CDR3 residues: CASRQKGPEATGELFF. Written as DNA, the CDR3 is TGTGCCAGCAGACAAAAGGGCCCGGAGGCCACCGGGGAGCTGTTTTTT.

This rearrangement joins TRBV7-2 to TRBJ2-3, with 7 positions matching TRBD2. This CDR3 spans 15 amino acids. Germline trimming cut 5 bases from V and 0 bases from J; bases unmatched to any gene: 5. CDR1 is SGHTA, CDR2 FQGNSA, per germline. The CDR3 region has the DNA TGTGCCAGCAGCCAGTCTAGCGGTAGCACAGATACGCAGTATTTT. Translating it yields CASSQSSGSTDTQYF.